The 16 T cell receptor beta chains given below trace back to one sample, sequenced in a study of human T cells and chemical hapten exposure. Time point given: patch test 2, 6 weeks after DPC sensitization. Specified treatment: therapeutic diphenylcyclopropenone sensitization with weekly scalp DPC. TCRdb re-analysed the RACE reads in MiXCR, keeping a single row per CDR3 protein. The sample includes about 380,000 distinct CDR3 sequences, about 6% of them seen just once. The starting material was whole blood, obtained in connection with sensitization to the hapten diphenylcyclopropenone (DPC). These receptors all stem from a woman aged 18-29 years with alopecia areata. Some clones in this sample may be carry-over from other donors' samples.

The gene calls are TRBV20-1 and TRBJ2-2; 7 bases are shared with TRBD1. V trimming: 2 bases; J trimming: 5 bases; junction bases outside the gene matches: 8. This CDR3 spans 15 amino acids. The V gene's germline CDR1 is DFQATT and CDR2 SNEGSKA (reference sequence). The DNA of the CDR3 is TGCAGTGCTAGACGGCCGGCAGGGGGTACCGGGGAGCTGTTTTTT. Translating gives CSARRPAGGTGELFF.

This clonotype came up many times. This chain connects TRBV6-5 to TRBJ1-1; the match to TRBD1 covers 7 bases. Per the germline V gene, CDR1 is MNHEY and CDR2 is SVGAGI. V trimming: 0 bases; J trimming: 4 bases; junction bases outside the gene matches: 5. The CDR3 has 15 amino acids. CDR3 in amino acids: CASSYSLQGGTEAFF. Here the CDR3 DNA reads TGTGCCAGCAGTTACTCGCTTCAGGGGGGCACTGAAGCTTTCTTT.

There are a few counts of this clonotype. V and J are TRBV6-4 and TRBJ2-3; 10 bases are a match to TRBD2. Germline trimming cut 4 bases from V and 5 bases from J; bases unmatched to any gene: 3. Germline CDR1 reads MRHNA; CDR2 reads SNTAGT. CDR3 length: 14 residues. CDR3 in DNA: TGTGCCAGCAGTGGGAGCGGGGGGGAAGATACGCAGTATTTT. This codes for CASSGSGGEDTQYF.

This clonotype was seen at least ten times. The V gene is TRBV20-1, the J gene TRBJ2-3; 8 nucleotides agree with TRBD2. The germline V gene has CDR1 DFQATT and CDR2 SNEGSKA (reference sequence). The CDR3 contains 14 residues. Trimming took 5 bases from V and 1 from J; bases not matched to a gene: 5. CDR3 in amino acids: CSAFPGGGTDTQYF. In nucleotides, the CDR3 is TGCAGTGCTTTTCCGGGGGGGGGCACAGATACGCAGTATTTT.

CDR3 protein: CASSLEGAETQYF. The CDR3 nucleotides read TGTGCCAGCAGCTTAGAAGGAGCGGAGACCCAGTACTTC. J is TRBJ2-5 and V is TRBV11-2; D call uncertain. CDR1 and CDR2 (germline): SGHAT, FQNNGV. Trimming took 0 bases from V and 5 from J, leaving 7 bases between them. CDR3 size: 13 residues.

This clonotype was counted ten times or more. The V call is TRBV12-3 or TRBV12-4, the J call TRBJ2-7; a weak D match, TRBD1 (6 bases). The CDR3 spans 14 residues. Trimming removed 6 bases from V and 1 base from J, with 13 bases in between. CDR3 protein: CASSLQGYSYEQYF. CDR3 nucleotides: TGTGCCAGCAGCTTACAGGGCTATTCCTACGAGCAGTACTTC.

This rearrangement joins TRBV20-1 to TRBJ2-1, with 10 bases identical to TRBD1. The junction had 16 bases not matched to a gene; V was cut back by 5 bases and J by 3 bases. Germline lookup yields CDR1 DFQATT and CDR2 SNEGSKA (reference sequence). This CDR3 region has 18 residues. In DNA, the CDR3 is TGCAGTGCTTCGCCGGGACAGGGGAGCCTTCGAGTCTACAATGAGCAGTTCTTC. This sequence encodes CSASPGQGSLRVYNEQFF.

Ten or more counts support this clonotype. This chain links TRBV18 with TRBJ2-7; D might be TRBD2 (6 bases). The CDR3 spans 15 residues. Germline CDR1 is KGHSH and CDR2 is LQKENI. The V and J ends lost 3 bases and 5 bases respectively, with 17 bases between them. The CDR3 reads CASSPLAGRAHEQYF. CDR3 in DNA: TGTGCCAGCTCACCGCTGGCGGGGCGCGCCCACGAGCAGTACTTC.

There are a few counts of this clonotype. The chain is built from TRBV7-9 and TRBJ1-2, with D perhaps TRBD1 (5 bases). Germline V gene sequence: CDR1 SEHNR, CDR2 FQNEAQ (reference sequence). Trimming removed 1 base at V and 4 bases at J, with 10 bases between. The CDR3 spans 14 residues. CDR3 residues: CASSLGGLGYGYTF. The CDR3 region has the DNA TGTGCCAGCAGCTTAGGGGGCCTAGGCTATGGCTACACCTTC.

This clonotype turned up a few times. The V and J genes are TRBV4-2 and TRBJ2-1, with 13 bases fitting TRBD2. The CDR3 loop spans 18 amino acids. Germline CDR1 and CDR2: LGHNA and YNFKEQ. V lost 5 bases, J lost 1 base, and 8 bases stayed unmatched. CDR3 residues: CASSSRTSGGGSYNEQFF. Here the CDR3 DNA reads TGTGCCAGCAGCTCCCGGACTAGCGGGGGCGGGTCCTACAATGAGCAGTTCTTC.

The gene calls are TRBV7-2 and TRBJ2-6; 10 nucleotides align to TRBD2. Germline loops: CDR1 SGHTA, CDR2 FQGNSA. The CDR3 is 19 residues long. Losses at the gene ends were 5 bases for V and 4 bases for J; bases not matched to a gene: 14. The DNA for the CDR3 is TGTGCCAGCAGCCCATCCCCCCAGCGGGGGGGTCCCGGGGCCAACGTCCTGACTTTC. Encoded protein: CASSPSPQRGGPGANVLTF.

There are many counts of this clonotype. This sequence joins TRBV7-2 and TRBJ1-1; 9 bases fit TRBD1. CDR1 is SGHTA and CDR2 is FQGNSA in the germline V gene. The CDR3 covers 13 residues. Trimming cost V 5 bases and J 6 bases; bases outside gene matches: 4. As DNA, the CDR3 is TGTGCCAGCAGCACGGGACAGGGCGCTGAAGCTTTCTTT. Translation: CASSTGQGAEAFF.

This clonotype was seen only a few times. The V and J genes are TRBV6-2 or TRBV6-3 and TRBJ1-2, with D unclear. Germline V gene sequence: CDR1 MNHEY, CDR2 SVGEGT. Trimming took 2 bases from V and 7 from J, leaving 11 bases between them. This CDR3 is 13 amino acids long. CDR3 coding DNA: TGTGCCAGCAGTTACGAAGTGTCTGCTGGCTACACCTTC. Its protein is CASSYEVSAGYTF.

The chain combines TRBV10-3 with TRBJ2-1; no clear D. Germline CDR1 and CDR2: ENHRY and SYGVKD. The CDR3 loop spans 16 amino acids. V shed 3 bases and J shed 4 bases, with 16 bases lying between them. The CDR3 sequence is CAISEGIFTAYNEQFF. CDR3 DNA sequence: TGTGCCATCAGTGAAGGGATTTTTACAGCATACAATGAGCAGTTCTTC.

In this sample, this clonotype turned up a few times. V is TRBV5-1 and J is TRBJ2-3; 9 nucleotides agree with TRBD1. The CDR3 runs to 15 residues. Germline CDR1 reads SGHRS; CDR2 reads YFSETQ. The trim removed 4 bases at V and 3 bases at J, leaving 6 bases unmatched. Here the CDR3 reads CASSIGTGRTDTQYF. In DNA form, the CDR3 reads TGCGCCAGCAGCATAGGGACAGGGAGGACAGATACGCAGTATTTT. Full variable domain (missing parts from reference TRBV5-1 and TRBJ2-3): KAGVTQTPRYLIKTRGQQVTLSCSPISGHRSVSWYQQTPGQGLQFLFEYFSETQRNKGNFPGRFSGRQFSNSRSEMNVSTLELGDSALYLCASSIGTGRTDTQYFGPGTRLTVL.

This clonotype occurred many times. V is TRBV25-1 and J is TRBJ1-4; weak D call: TRBD1 (6 bases). There are 19 residues in the CDR3. Between the trimmed V and J ends, which lost 5 bases and 3 bases, there was a span of 25 bases. In germline, CDR1 is MGHDK, CDR2 SYGVNS. The CDR3 DNA reads TGTGCCAGCAGTTTTACTCCCAGGATAGGGGGGCTACCTAATGAAAAACTGTTTTTT. It codes for CASSFTPRIGGLPNEKLFF.